One T cell receptor beta chain is described in this entry. Some clones are missing from TCRdb's copy, which holds only in-frame ones; the method was immunoSEQ multiplex PCR. The sample holds tens of thousands of clones, 90% seen once. This CDR3 comprises 14 residues. From germline, CDR1 is LNHNV and CDR2 YYDKDF (reference sequence). The junction had 6 bases not matched to a gene; V was cut back by 4 bases and J by 5 bases. A marrow graft followed busulfan-fludarabine conditioning, with cyclophosphamide on days +3 and +4. This sample was taken from a study of T cells after posttransplantation cyclophosphamide.

Here the sequenced sample was PBMCs, taken 62 days after allogeneic stem cell transplant with posttransplant cyclophosphamide. This sequence originates from a male patient aged 60 to 75 who received an allogeneic stem cell transplant from a related donor and was CMV-positive. Some T cells may arise from the graft donor. This rearrangement joins TRBV15 to TRBJ2-3, with 7 bases lining up with TRBD1. The CDR3, as DNA: TGTGCCACCAGCACTCCAGGGGGTGTAGATACGCAGTATTTT. Residues: CATSTPGGVDTQYF.